This paragraph covers one T cell receptor beta chain sequence. The TCR beta CDR3 regions underwent amplification using RNA transcripts as the source. HTBI primers were used for first-round RT-PCR of the TCR CDR3. TCRdb used MiXCR to reprocess the multiplex PCR reads, holding one entry per CDR3 protein. This repertoire shows a few hundred thousand distinct CDR3 sequences, around 21% found once; its top ten account for about a quarter. These data come from a study of T cells in Graves' hyperthyroidism and ophthalmopathy. The length of the CDR3 is 18 residues. The trim removed 2 bases at V and 2 bases at J, leaving 12 bases unmatched. CDR1 MGHRA and CDR2 YSYEKL come from the germline V gene.

The specimen was blood. The TCR comes from a man aged 18 to 29 with Graves' hyperthyroidism. The chain carries TRBV4-1 and TRBJ2-4; TRBD1 agrees at 7 bases. The CDR3 sequence is CASSQPYRGNRTKNIQYF. DNA of the CDR3: TGCGCCAGCAGCCAACCATACAGGGGTAATAGGACCAAAAACATTCAGTACTTC.